The 30 T cell receptor beta chains below were found in one sample sequenced in a study of response to subunit inactivated influenza vaccine. Via MiXCR, TCRdb re-called the RT-PCR reads, giving one row per CDR3 protein. The sample records over 800,000 distinct CDR3 sequences, approximately 21% being singletons. Sequences were derived from PBMCs from blood, sampled 5 to 6 days after vaccination. Receptors originate from a man aged 50-59 years who received an inactivated influenza vaccine.

This chain joins TRBV27 and TRBJ2-7; 13 bases are shared with TRBD2. V dropped 6 bases and J dropped 4; count of bases not matched to a gene: 6. CDR3 length: 15 amino acids. Germline loops: CDR1 MNHEY, CDR2 SMNVEV (reference sequence). CDR3 residues: CASRELAGGGYEQYF. The DNA for the CDR3 is TGTGCCAGCAGAGAACTAGCGGGGGGGGGATACGAGCAGTACTTC.

The V gene is TRBV20-1, the J gene TRBJ2-2, with 8 bases identical to TRBD1. J gave up 2 bases and V 2 bases, and 4 bases lay outside the gene matches. Per germline, CDR1 DFQATT and CDR2 SNEGSKA (reference sequence). The CDR3 is 15 residues long. The CDR3 spells CSARRTGTNTGELFF. CDR3 DNA sequence: TGCAGTGCTAGAAGGACAGGGACTAACACCGGGGAGCTGTTTTTT.

The rearrangement links TRBV6-5 to TRBJ2-5, with 8 bases matching TRBD2. Trimming at V came to 0 bases and at J to 7 bases, leaving 16 bases not matched to a gene. CDR1 is MNHEY, CDR2 SVGAGI, per germline. The CDR3 extends over 18 amino acids. DNA for the CDR3: TGTGCCAGCAGTTACTCTCCCCTGGGTAGCGGGATGTTTGGGACCCAGTACTTC. This gives the protein CASSYSPLGSGMFGTQYF.

This clonotype was picked up a small number of times. The chain recombines TRBV20-1 with TRBJ2-5; the D gene is possibly TRBD2 (6 bases). Germline V gives CDR1 DFQATT, CDR2 SNEGSKA (reference sequence). The CDR3 has 12 amino acids. V was trimmed by 7 bases and J by 0 bases, leaving 9 bases between them. The CDR3 spells CSGRVYQETQYF. The DNA for the CDR3 is TGCAGTGGGAGGGTATACCAAGAGACCCAGTACTTC.

The chain carries TRBV20-1 and TRBJ2-3; D is perhaps TRBD1 (5 bases). The germline V and J ends were trimmed by 0 bases and 0 bases, with 13 bases remaining between them. Per germline, CDR1 DFQATT and CDR2 SNEGSKA (reference sequence). This CDR3 contains 16 residues. The CDR3 region is CSARDRGKPSTDTQYF. CDR3 sequence (DNA): TGCAGTGCTAGAGATAGGGGCAAGCCGAGCACAGATACGCAGTATTTT.

The rearrangement links TRBV24-1 to TRBJ1-5; 7 bases align to TRBD1. The CDR3 consists of 14 residues. With V trimmed by 4 bases and J by 4 bases, 3 bases remained unmatched. Germline assignment: CDR1 KGHDR and CDR2 SFDVKD. CDR3 in amino acids: CATSEPGGNQPQHF. The CDR3, as DNA: TGTGCCACCAGTGAGCCAGGGGGTAATCAGCCCCAGCATTTT.

This clonotype has a handful of counts. The chain links TRBV5-1 to TRBJ2-5; 8 bases are shared with TRBD2. Germline CDR1 is SGHRS and CDR2 is YFSETQ. The CDR3 runs 15 residues. V shed 1 base and J 2 bases; nucleotides not matched to a gene: 4. This CDR3 is CASSLSGSTQETQYF. The CDR3 DNA reads as TGCGCCAGCAGCTTGAGCGGGAGTACACAAGAGACCCAGTACTTC.

In its sample, this clonotype was seen a few times. V gene TRBV12-3 or TRBV12-4 combines with J gene TRBJ2-1; 8 bases are a match to TRBD2. CDR3 length: 16 residues. J lost 0 bases, V lost 3 bases, and 4 bases had no gene match. The chain's CDR3 is CASSFIAGSSYNEQFF. Here the CDR3 DNA reads TGTGCCAGCAGTTTTATAGCGGGGAGCTCCTACAATGAGCAGTTCTTC.

This clonotype was detected a few times. This chain uses TRBV7-2 with TRBJ2-7; 10 nucleotides match TRBD2. The germline CDR1 and CDR2 sequences are SGHTA and FQGNSA. The CDR3 loop spans 14 amino acids. With 5 bases clipped from V and 6 bases from J, the junction kept 7 bases outside the gene matches. The CDR3 DNA reads as TGTGCCAGCAGCCCTAGCGGGGGTTCTTTCGAGCAGTACTTC. Its protein is CASSPSGGSFEQYF.

The chain carries TRBV4-3 and TRBJ2-1, with 10 bases lining up with TRBD1. CDR3 length: 17 residues. With V trimmed by 0 bases and J by 4 bases, 6 bases remained unmatched. Germline V CDR1 and CDR2: LGHNA, YSLEER. The CDR3 DNA reads TGCGCCAGCAGCCAAGACCCCCGGGACAGGGGATACAATGAGCAGTTCTTC. This sequence encodes CASSQDPRDRGYNEQFF.

A single count supports this clonotype. One end of the junction fails to match germline, which may point to a read error. J is TRBJ2-2 and V is TRBV4-1; TRBD2 might be the D (6 bases). Germline values: CDR1 MGHRA, CDR2 YSYEKL. This CDR3 contains 16 residues. The CDR3 DNA is TGCGCCAGCAGCCATCCTCCGGGACTGAACACCCGGGAGCTGTTTTTT. Amino acid sequence: CASSHPPGLNTRELFF.

CDR3 in DNA: TGTGCCACCAGCAGATCATGGGGGGAGACCCAGTACTTC. This translates into CATSRSWGETQYF. This chain connects TRBV15 to TRBJ2-5; D is possibly TRBD1 or TRBD2 (5 bases each). Germline V gene data show CDR1 as LNHNV and CDR2 as YYDKDF (reference sequence). With 2 bases removed from V and 5 bases from J, the gap between germline ends came to 9 bases. The CDR3 covers 13 residues.

This clonotype appeared a few times. The genes are TRBV20-1 and TRBJ1-4; TRBD1 matches at 8 bases. This CDR3 spans 12 amino acids. Germline assignment: CDR1 DFQATT and CDR2 SNEGSKA (reference sequence). CDR3 in amino acids: CSSGQGGEKLFF. The CDR3 coding sequence is TGCAGCTCTGGACAGGGTGGAGAAAAACTGTTTTTT.

The chain couples TRBV7-8 to TRBJ1-1, with D possibly matching TRBD1 (5 bases). The germline V gene has CDR1 SGHVS and CDR2 FQNEAQ. With 1 base removed from V and 6 bases from J, the gap between germline ends came to 18 bases. The CDR3 consists of 16 residues. The CDR3 loop is CASSLGNRRFLAEAFF. The DNA of the CDR3 is TGTGCCAGCAGCTTAGGTAACAGGCGGTTTTTGGCTGAAGCTTTCTTT.

This clonotype showed up just a few times. This chain links TRBV10-3 with TRBJ2-3; 9 bases fit TRBD2. CDR1 and CDR2 from the germline V gene are ENHRY and SYGVKD. The V and J ends lost 4 bases and 4 bases, in that order; junction bases with no gene match: 9. This CDR3 region has 16 residues. The chain's CDR3 is CAISVRGRASPDTQYF. The DNA for the CDR3 is TGTGCCATCAGTGTTCGCGGGAGGGCCTCCCCAGATACGCAGTATTTT.

This clonotype appeared a few times. The J gene is TRBJ1-4, the V gene TRBV29-1; D not resolved. With 0 bases removed from V and 8 bases from J, the gap between germline ends came to 7 bases. The CDR3 covers 12 residues. The V gene's germline CDR1 is SQVTM and CDR2 ANQGSEA. CDR3 DNA sequence: TGCAGCGTTGAAGAGAGCAGGGAAAAACTGTTTTTT. Its protein product is CSVEESREKLFF. Full variable domain (missing parts from reference TRBV29-1 and TRBJ1-4): SAVISQKPSRDICQRGTSLTIQCQVDSQVTMMFWYRQQPGQSLTLIATANQGSEATYESGFVIDKFPISRPNLTFSTLTVSNMSPEDSSIYLCSVEESREKLFFGSGTQLSVL.

The chain couples TRBV20-1 to TRBJ2-3; 9 bases match TRBD2. The germline V gene encodes CDR1 DFQATT and CDR2 SNEGSKA (reference sequence). The CDR3 is made up of 16 amino acids. Trimming at V came to 1 base and at J to 5 bases, leaving 10 bases not matched to a gene. The CDR3 DNA reads as TGCAGTGCTAGAGGAGCACTAGCGGGCTTTGGAGATACGCAGTATTTT. Translating gives CSARGALAGFGDTQYF.

The genes are TRBV5-5 and TRBJ1-5; 7 bases match TRBD1. Germline CDR1 and CDR2: SGHKS and YYEKEE (reference sequence). Germline trimming cut 3 bases from V and 5 bases from J; bases unmatched to any gene: 5. This CDR3 has 14 amino acids. This CDR3 is CASSWGQQDQPQHF. DNA of the CDR3: TGTGCCAGCAGCTGGGGACAGCAAGATCAGCCCCAGCATTTT.

This clonotype was seen more than once but under ten times. The chain is built from TRBV24-1 and TRBJ2-1, with a possible D match to TRBD2 (5 bases). CDR3 length: 14 residues. The germline CDR1 and CDR2 sequences are KGHDR and SFDVKD. The V gene lost 3 bases and the J gene lost 7 bases, with 12 bases spanning the gap. For the CDR3, the DNA is TGTGCCACCAGTGATAACGAGGACTGGAATGAGCAGTTCTTC. It specifies CATSDNEDWNEQFF.

The chain joins TRBV10-3 to TRBJ2-5; tentative D call: TRBD2 (5 bases). The V end lost 10 bases, the J end lost 9 bases, and 15 bases lay between the germline ends. The CDR3 runs 11 residues. CDR1 and CDR2 (germline): ENHRY, SYGVKD. As DNA, the CDR3 is TGTGCCACGAGAACCGCGGGCCCCCAGTACTTC. Its protein product is CATRTAGPQYF.

The chain carries TRBV7-9 and TRBJ2-7; D gene unclear. Trimming took off 1 base at V and 4 bases at J, with 17 bases between the two ends. The germline gives CDR1 SEHNR, CDR2 FQNEAQ (reference sequence). This CDR3 region has 16 residues. The DNA for the CDR3 is TGTGCCAGCAGCTTAGAGCGCGTAACCTATGGGTACGAGCAGTACTTC. Its protein is CASSLERVTYGYEQYF.

This sequence joins TRBV7-4 and TRBJ2-7; 7 bases agree with TRBD1. V was pared by 6 bases and J by 2 bases, with 13 bases of the junction left unmatched. Germline-derived CDR1 and CDR2 are SGHVT and SQSDAQ. CDR3 length equals 16 residues. Written as DNA, the CDR3 is TGTGCCAGCAGACCCGGGCAGGGGGATTTACCCTACGAGCAGTACTTC. As protein: CASRPGQGDLPYEQYF.

The chain joins TRBV12-3 or TRBV12-4 to TRBJ1-5; 7 nucleotides align to TRBD1. This CDR3 comprises 14 residues. The ends lost 2 bases at V and 5 bases at J; junction bases unmatched: 3. CDR3 protein: CASSLKGQYQPQHF. Written as DNA, the CDR3 is TGTGCCAGCAGTTTAAAGGGACAGTATCAGCCCCAGCATTTT.

The chain couples TRBV7-2 to TRBJ2-2; D might be TRBD2 (6 bases). The germline V and J ends were trimmed by 2 bases and 0 bases, with 10 bases remaining between them. Germline V gives CDR1 SGHTA, CDR2 FQGNSA. The length of the CDR3 is 16 residues. The CDR3 sequence is CASSLTAGTNTGELFF. The CDR3 nucleotides are TGTGCCAGCAGCTTAACCGCGGGGACGAACACCGGGGAGCTGTTTTTT.

This clonotype has a handful of counts. The rearrangement uses TRBV29-1 and TRBJ2-5; TRBD2 agrees at 11 bases. Trimming at V came to 5 bases and at J to 11 bases, leaving 4 bases not matched to a gene. The V gene's germline CDR1 is SQVTM and CDR2 ANQGSEA. The CDR3 runs 11 residues. The CDR3 reads CSVRGLAEQYF. CDR3 in DNA: TGCAGCGTTCGGGGACTAGCGGAGCAGTACTTC.

The genes are TRBV10-3 and TRBJ1-1; 8 bases are shared with TRBD1. With V trimmed by 6 bases and J by 1 base, 4 bases remained unmatched. Looked up from germline, CDR1 is ENHRY and CDR2 is SYGVKD. The CDR3 loop spans 14 amino acids. The DNA for the CDR3 is TGTGCCATCAGGTCTGGGACAGGGAACACTGAAGCTTTCTTT. Protein sequence: CAIRSGTGNTEAFF.

This clonotype was seen only a few times. The chain joins TRBV9 to TRBJ2-1, with TRBD2 matching over 8 bases. The V gene's germline CDR1 is SGDLS and CDR2 YYNGEE. The CDR3 totals 15 residues. V gave up 3 bases and J gave up 4 bases; unmatched junction bases: 6. CDR3 sequence reads: CASSGERERYNEQFF. For the CDR3, the DNA is TGTGCCAGCAGCGGCGAGCGGGAGCGGTACAATGAGCAGTTCTTC.

This sequence joins TRBV7-9 and TRBJ2-3; 9 bases line up with TRBD2. Trimming cost V 5 bases and J 6 bases; bases outside gene matches: 15. This CDR3 contains 17 residues. The germline CDR1 and CDR2 sequences are SEHNR and FQNEAQ (reference sequence). As DNA, the CDR3 is TGTGCCAGCAGCCGGCGGCAGACTAGCGGAGACTGGGATACGCAGTATTTT. Translation: CASSRRQTSGDWDTQYF.

CDR3 nucleotide sequence: TGCAGTGCTAGAGATCTGGTGGAAAGCACAGATACGCAGTATTTT. It encodes CSARDLVESTDTQYF. V gene TRBV20-1 combines with J gene TRBJ2-3; D not resolved. This CDR3 is built from 15 residues. The ends were cut back, 0 bases at V and 0 bases at J, with 10 bases in the middle. The germline V gene encodes CDR1 DFQATT and CDR2 SNEGSKA (reference sequence).

The chain has TRBV6-2 or TRBV6-3 and TRBJ2-5, with D perhaps assigned TRBD1 or TRBD2 (6 bases each). V was cut by 8 bases and J by 4 bases, with 17 bases left in between. Germline V gene lookup returns CDR1 MNHEY and CDR2 SVGEGT. CDR3 length: 14 amino acids. CDR3 sequence: CASDRGGSGETQYF. The DNA for the CDR3 is TGTGCCAGCGACAGAGGGGGGTCGGGAGAGACCCAGTACTTC.